These 20 T cell receptor beta chains were sequenced from one sample in a study of graft-versus-host responses after intestinal transplantation. Their antigens remain unidentified. Data came from immunoSEQ multiplex PCR; TCRdb stores just in-frame clones and leaves some out. Of some 110,000 clones listed, just under 95% are singletons. This specimen was unstimulated CD8+ T cells sorted from spleen or lymph node cells, taken before transplant. The receptors originated from a human donor who was the organ donor for an intestinal transplant.

The J gene is TRBJ2-5, the V gene TRBV12-5, with D unresolved. Trimming took off 1 base at V and 10 bases at J, with 13 bases between the two ends. Germline CDR1 LGHNT, CDR2 FRNRAP. CDR3 length: 13 residues. The CDR3 nucleotides are TGTGCTAGTGGTTTGGGGGGTGCGTTAGGCCAGTACTTC. Translation: CASGLGGALGQYF.

The V call is TRBV6-6, the J call TRBJ2-7; the D is unclear. Germline V gene data show CDR1 as MNHNY and CDR2 as SVGAGI (reference sequence). V was clipped by 0 bases and J by 3 bases, with 9 bases between them. The CDR3 is 14 residues long. Here the CDR3 reads CASSYSSTLYEQYF. The CDR3, as DNA: TGTGCCAGCAGTTACTCGAGCACCCTCTACGAGCAGTACTTC.

The chain carries TRBV5-4 and TRBJ1-2; D remains ambiguous. Trimming took off 4 bases at V and 0 bases at J, with 7 bases between the two ends. CDR1 is SGHNT, CDR2 YYREEE, per germline (reference sequence). The CDR3 extends over 13 amino acids. As DNA, the CDR3 is TGTGCCAGCAGCGCGGAGACTAACTATGGCTACACCTTC. This translates into CASSAETNYGYTF.

In the case of this clone: Germline and junction disagree at one end, which may indicate a read error. This chain links TRBV15 with TRBJ1-2; D is ambiguous. This CDR3 has 16 amino acids. Germline loops: CDR1 LNHNV, CDR2 YYDKDF (reference sequence). The CDR3 region is CATSGEGGIHNYGYTF. The DNA for the CDR3 is TGTGCCACCAGCGGAGAAGGAGGAATCCACAACTATGGCTACACCTTC. The full variable domain, completed using reference TRBV15 and TRBJ1-2, is DAMVIQNPRYQVTQFGKPVTLSCSQTLNHNVMYWYQQKSSQAPKLLFHYYDKDFNNEADTPDNFQSRRPNTSFCFLDIRSPGLGDTAMYLCATSGEGGIHNYGYTFGSGTRLTVV.

The chain carries TRBV4-2 and TRBJ2-7; a possible D gene is TRBD2 (6 bases). From germline, CDR1 is LGHNA and CDR2 YNFKEQ. This CDR3 is built from 12 residues. Trimming stripped 4 bases from V and 6 bases from J, with 10 bases between. Here the CDR3 reads CASSPTGVEQYF. As DNA, the CDR3 is TGTGCCAGCAGCCCAACGGGGGTCGAGCAGTACTTC.

This sequence joins TRBV19 and TRBJ2-7, with TRBD1 matching over 11 bases. The CDR3 totals 15 residues. Germline lookup yields CDR1 LNHDA and CDR2 SQIVND (reference sequence). The trim removed 6 bases at V and 6 bases at J, leaving 10 bases unmatched. The DNA for the CDR3 is TGTGCCAGTAGCCTCCGGGACAGGGGGGTTTGCGAGCAGTACTTC. Translated, it gives CASSLRDRGVCEQYF.

The chain is built from TRBV5-6 and TRBJ2-1, with 8 bases lining up with TRBD2. The germline CDR1 and CDR2 sequences are SGHDT and YYEEEE. The CDR3 sequence is 16 residues long. V lost 0 bases to trimming and J lost 3 bases; unmatched junction nucleotides: 5. CDR3 amino acids: CASSLGGGRIYNEQFF. The CDR3 DNA follows: TGTGCCAGCAGCTTGGGGGGCGGGAGGATCTACAATGAGCAGTTCTTC.

V gene TRBV2 combines with J gene TRBJ1-4, with D possibly being TRBD1 (6 bases). CDR1 and CDR2 from the germline V gene are SNHLY and FYNNEI. V shed 5 bases and J shed 1 base, with 8 bases lying between them. The CDR3 is 14 amino acids. CDR3 region: CASSIRGTNEKLFF. CDR3 in DNA: TGTGCCAGCAGTATCAGGGGAACTAATGAAAAACTGTTTTTT.

V and J are TRBV27 and TRBJ1-2, with D possibly TRBD1 on 6 matching bases. V gave up 2 bases and J gave up 5 bases, with 12 bases separating them. Germline CDR1 reads MNHEY; CDR2 reads SMNVEV (reference sequence). The CDR3 contains 14 residues. CDR3 in amino acids: CASSLRGLGYGYTF. As DNA, the CDR3 is TGTGCCAGCAGTTTACGGGGGCTGGGTTATGGCTACACCTTC.

The CDR3 coding sequence is TGTGCCAGCACCGGATCTAGCGCTTACAATGAGCAGTTCTTC. Its protein product is CASTGSSAYNEQFF. The chain carries TRBV7-9 and TRBJ2-1; possibly TRBD2 for D (6 bases). The CDR3 has 14 residues. Between the trimmed V and J ends, which lost 7 bases and 4 bases, there was a span of 14 bases. Germline CDR1 and CDR2: SEHNR and FQNEAQ (reference sequence).

CDR3 DNA sequence: TGTGCCAGCAGCTCACTTTGGAAGACTAATGAAAAACTGTTTTTT. Translated, it gives CASSSLWKTNEKLFF. V usage is TRBV27 and J usage is TRBJ1-4, with unresolved D. Germline lookup yields CDR1 MNHEY and CDR2 SMNVEV (reference sequence). The ends were cut back, 6 bases at V and 2 bases at J, with 13 bases in the middle. This CDR3 is built from 15 residues.

The sample holds a few counts of this clone. This chain uses TRBV2 with TRBJ2-7; D assignment may be TRBD1 or TRBD2 (5 bases each). The CDR3 runs to 12 residues. Trimming took 6 bases from V and 5 from J, leaving 11 bases between them. CDR1 is SNHLY, CDR2 FYNNEI, per germline. The CDR3 loop reads CASSRDADEQYF. The CDR3 DNA follows: TGTGCCAGCAGCCGGGACGCCGACGAGCAGTACTTC.

The rearrangement links TRBV7-9 to TRBJ2-5, with D unclear. V was shortened by 7 bases and J by 2 bases, with 14 bases between the two germline ends. From germline, CDR1 is SEHNR and CDR2 FQNEAQ (reference sequence). The CDR3 is 14 residues long. The CDR3 DNA follows: TGTGCCAGCATCCACAGCTACGAGCAAGAGACCCAGTACTTC. Translated, it gives CASIHSYEQETQYF.

The chain uses TRBV11-2 and TRBJ2-5; TRBD2 might be the D (6 bases). This CDR3 contains 15 residues. Germline V gene lookup returns CDR1 SGHAT and CDR2 FQNNGV. Trimming removed 4 bases at V and 3 bases at J, with 15 bases between. CDR3: CASSSTGGGEETQYF. DNA of the CDR3: TGTGCCAGCAGCTCCACCGGGGGTGGAGAAGAGACCCAGTACTTC.

Details on this clone: One end of the junction fails to match germline, which may point to a read error. The V gene is TRBV6-4, the J gene TRBJ1-5, with D possibly matching TRBD1 (5 bases). Germline V gene lookup returns CDR1 MRHNA and CDR2 SNTAGT. The CDR3 spans 15 residues. The CDR3 DNA reads as TGTCCCAGCGAGGGGTATGGGTATAGCAATCAGCCCCAGCATTTT. Residues: CPSEGYGYSNQPQHF.

This chain joins TRBV27 and TRBJ2-1, with D unclear. Per the germline V gene, CDR1 is MNHEY and CDR2 is SMNVEV (reference sequence). The CDR3 is made up of 14 amino acids. Trimming removed 5 bases from V and 4 bases from J, with 12 bases in between. CDR3 protein: CASSPVGIYNEQFF. For the CDR3, the DNA is TGTGCCAGCAGTCCGGTAGGGATTTACAATGAGCAGTTCTTC.

V gene TRBV9 combines with J gene TRBJ2-2, with a tentative D call TRBD2 (6 bases). Trimming took 0 bases from V and 0 from J, leaving 6 bases between them. Germline loops: CDR1 SGDLS, CDR2 YYNGEE. The length of the CDR3 is 15 residues. The CDR3 nucleotides read TGTGCCAGCAGCGTAGCGGGGGCGAACACCGGGGAGCTGTTTTTT. Encoded protein: CASSVAGANTGELFF.

This clone appeared a few times. The J gene is TRBJ2-1, the V gene TRBV5-7, with unresolved D. TRBV5-7 carries the ORF label, with uncertain function. Trimming pared 0 bases from V and 5 bases from J, leaving 12 bases between. The CDR3 spans 15 residues. The CDR3: CASSLASRTDNEQFF. CDR3 DNA sequence: TGTGCCAGCAGCTTGGCCTCGCGAACGGACAATGAGCAGTTCTTC.

The chain recombines TRBV15 with TRBJ2-7; 10 bases match TRBD2. V shed 3 bases and J 1 base; nucleotides not matched to a gene: 3. Per the germline V gene, CDR1 is LNHNV and CDR2 is YYDKDF (reference sequence). The CDR3 length is 15 residues. The CDR3 DNA is TGTGCCACCAGCAGCCTACTAGCGGGGTCCTACGAGCAGTACTTC. Translated: CATSSLLAGSYEQYF.

V usage is TRBV9 and J usage is TRBJ2-3; TRBD2 agrees at 10 bases. CDR1 SGDLS and CDR2 YYNGEE come from the germline V gene. Trimming removed 6 bases from V and 1 base from J; junction bases left unmatched: 8. The CDR3 loop spans 16 amino acids. Here the CDR3 reads CASTQSGRAGTDTQYF. CDR3 nucleotide sequence: TGTGCCAGCACCCAAAGCGGGAGGGCGGGCACAGATACGCAGTATTTT.